Presented here are 13 T cell receptor beta chains from one specimen sequenced in a study of T cells in localized non-small cell lung cancer. Only in-frame clones appear in the TCRdb table, and some are missing; sequencing was by immunoSEQ multiplex PCR. This table has 2,500 to 3,000 clones, roughly 21% appearing once. Source: lung tumor tissue, taken before any cancer treatment. Receptors originate from a woman aged 35-70 years with stage I lung adenocarcinoma.

In its sample, this clone is medium-sized. The chain carries TRBV6-8 and TRBJ1-2; the D gene is possibly TRBD1 (6 bases). Germline V gene data show CDR1 as MNHGY and CDR2 as SAAAGT. Trimming cost V 8 bases and J 0 bases, with 13 bases left between them. The CDR3 covers 14 residues. CDR3 sequence: CASRQVPANYGYTF. In nucleotides, the CDR3 is TGTGCCAGCCGACAGGTACCGGCTAACTATGGCTACACCTTC.

This clone is deemed medium-sized. The chain links TRBV11-3 to TRBJ2-6; D gene unclear. Deletions cut 5 bases from V and 1 base from J, with 6 bases between. This CDR3 is 14 amino acids long. Germline assignment: CDR1 SGHNT and CDR2 YENEEA. The CDR3 loop reads CASSDKSGANVLTF. Here the CDR3 DNA reads TGTGCCAGCAGCGATAAGTCTGGGGCCAACGTCCTGACTTTC.

A few counts support this clone. The chain has TRBV27 and TRBJ2-3, with D tentatively TRBD1 (5 bases). V was trimmed by 3 bases and J by 4 bases, leaving 8 bases between them. This CDR3 spans 13 amino acids. CDR1 is MNHEY and CDR2 is SMNVEV in the germline V gene (reference sequence). The CDR3 sequence is CASSFARADTQYF. As DNA, the CDR3 is TGTGCCAGCAGTTTTGCCAGGGCAGATACGCAGTATTTT.

Only a few counts were recorded for this clone. The CDR3 DNA reads TGTGCCAGCAGTTTGTCGACAGGGGCAGGCTATGGCTACACCTTC. This codes for CASSLSTGAGYGYTF. This chain uses TRBV28 with TRBJ1-2, with 8 bases aligning to TRBD1. CDR1 is MDHEN and CDR2 is SYDVKM in the germline V gene. V trimming: 3 bases; J trimming: 4 bases; junction bases outside the gene matches: 7. CDR3 length: 15 amino acids.

The chain links TRBV7-5 to TRBJ2-4. TRBV7-5 is termed a pseudogene. This CDR3 spans 14 amino acids. CDR3 DNA sequence: TGTGCCAGCAGCTTTGGCGTAGCCAAAAACATTCAGTACTTC. Translation: CASSFGVAKNIQYF.

V gene TRBV15 combines with J gene TRBJ2-5; D perhaps matches TRBD2 (6 bases). Looked up from germline, CDR1 is LNHNV and CDR2 is YYDKDF (reference sequence). The ends were cut back, 1 base at V and 9 bases at J, with 15 bases in the middle. The CDR3 has 14 amino acids. In nucleotides, the CDR3 is TGTGCCACCAGCAGAGTCGGGGGTCCTTCGGCCCAGTACTTC. It specifies CATSRVGGPSAQYF.

The rearrangement joins TRBV11-3 to TRBJ2-2, with 7 bases matching TRBD2. V lost 2 bases to trimming and J lost 6 bases; unmatched junction nucleotides: 9. This CDR3 has 16 residues. Germline V gives CDR1 SGHNT, CDR2 YENEEA. CDR3 coding DNA: TGTGCCAGCAGCTTAAAGACTAGCCGTGGTCCCGGGGAGCTGTTTTTT. It yields the protein CASSLKTSRGPGELFF.

The V and J genes are TRBV29-1 and TRBJ1-2; the match to TRBD1 covers 7 bases. V shed 4 bases and J 10 bases; nucleotides not matched to a gene: 9. The germline V gene has CDR1 SQVTM and CDR2 ANQGSEA. This CDR3 region has 12 residues. For the CDR3, the DNA is TGCAGCGTTGTTTGGACAGGTACTGACTACACCTTC. It codes for CSVVWTGTDYTF.

The V gene is TRBV19, the J gene TRBJ1-5, with 9 bases identical to TRBD1. V trimming: 6 bases; J trimming: 6 bases; junction bases outside the gene matches: 9. The germline gives CDR1 LNHDA, CDR2 SQIVND (reference sequence). The CDR3 runs 15 residues. CDR3 in DNA: TGTGCCAGTAGAGCGGGACAGGGAATCGTTCAGCCCCAGCATTTT. It translates to CASRAGQGIVQPQHF.

The rearrangement joins TRBV5-1 to TRBJ1-3, with D possibly being TRBD1 (5 bases). Germline loops: CDR1 SGHRS, CDR2 YFSETQ. V was trimmed by 0 bases and J by 0 bases, leaving 10 bases between them. The CDR3 contains 16 residues. CDR3 region: CASSLALGGSGNTIYF. CDR3 sequence (DNA): TGCGCCAGCAGCTTGGCCTTGGGGGGCTCTGGAAACACCATATATTTT. Based on the CDR3 plus reference TRBV5-1 and TRBJ1-3, the full variable domain is KAGVTQTPRYLIKTRGQQVTLSCSPISGHRSVSWYQQTPGQGLQFLFEYFSETQRNKGNFPGRFSGRQFSNSRSEMNVSTLELGDSALYLCASSLALGGSGNTIYFGEGSWLTVV.

This clone was counted a few times. V usage is TRBV11-3 and J usage is TRBJ2-7, with TRBD2 identical over 8 bases. Germline loops: CDR1 SGHNT, CDR2 YENEEA. The CDR3 extends over 17 amino acids. J lost 2 bases, V lost 5 bases, and 14 bases had no gene match. DNA for the CDR3: TGTGCCAGCAGCCCACCCGTGAGTAGCGGGACGACCTACGAGCAGTACTTC. Encoded protein: CASSPPVSSGTTYEQYF.

The chain couples TRBV19 to TRBJ2-1; 8 bases agree with TRBD2. The V gene's germline CDR1 is LNHDA and CDR2 SQIVND (reference sequence). CDR3 size: 15 residues. J gave up 6 bases and V 3 bases, and 7 bases lay outside the gene matches. The CDR3: CASSINPSGFNEQFF. The DNA of the CDR3 is TGTGCCAGTAGTATTAACCCTAGCGGGTTCAATGAGCAGTTCTTC.

The chain employs TRBV12-5 and TRBJ2-2, with a weak D call TRBD1 (6 bases). Per the germline V gene, CDR1 is LGHNT and CDR2 is FRNRAP. Trimming took 5 bases from V and 6 from J, leaving 13 bases between them. There are 14 residues in the CDR3. The CDR3, as DNA: TGTGCTAGTGGTGGTAACAGGGAAGCCGGGGAGCTGTTTTTT. It codes for CASGGNREAGELFF.